Each of the 22 T cell receptor beta chains below was sequenced from the same sample in a study of blood T cells in healthy people across ages. Through a sample-barcoded 5' primer and a J-beta primer mix, a second PCR was run for roughly 7 to 12 cycles. MiXCR was run by TCRdb on the 5' RACE reads, yielding one entry per CDR3 protein. Here the sample spans 580,000 or so distinct CDR3 sequences, about 45% being singletons. Sequenced sample: blood. The receptors were gathered from a man older than 75 in good health.

The genes are TRBV28 and TRBJ2-7; TRBD1 matches 7 bases. The CDR3 runs 15 residues. The germline CDR1 and CDR2 sequences are MDHEN and SYDVKM. J gave up 3 bases and V 3 bases, and 8 bases lay outside the gene matches. CDR3 sequence: CASSFPRQGLYEQYF. The CDR3, as DNA: TGTGCCAGCAGTTTCCCCCGACAGGGTCTCTACGAGCAGTACTTC.

This clonotype appeared many times. The J gene is TRBJ1-6, the V gene TRBV20-1; D gene unclear. This CDR3 spans 13 amino acids. Germline-derived CDR1 and CDR2 are DFQATT and SNEGSKA (reference sequence). The V gene lost 6 bases and the J gene lost 4 bases, with 10 bases spanning the gap. CDR3 region: CSAPSRYNSPLHF. CDR3 nucleotides: TGCAGTGCGCCCAGCAGATATAATTCACCCCTCCACTTT.

The J gene is TRBJ2-3, the V gene TRBV20-1, with D uncertain. The V end was cut by 7 bases, the J end by 2 bases, with 19 bases between. This CDR3 is 15 amino acids long. CDR1 and CDR2 from the germline V gene are DFQATT and SNEGSKA (reference sequence). The CDR3 spells CSVRDPVLNTDTQYF. CDR3 bases: TGCAGTGTCAGAGACCCGGTACTTAACACAGATACGCAGTATTTT.

Regarding this clonotype: One base away lies a much larger clone, so this may be a sequencing read error. The chain joins TRBV7-9 to TRBJ2-1; D unclear. Per the germline V gene, CDR1 is SEHNR and CDR2 is FQNEAQ (reference sequence). The CDR3 has 14 residues. For the CDR3, the DNA is TGTGCCAGCGGCTTAGGGCGGAACTACAATGAGCAGTTCTTC. Its protein product is CASGLGRNYNEQFF.

The chain recombines TRBV24-1 with TRBJ2-5, with D possibly being TRBD2 (5 bases). The CDR3 is 16 amino acids. Trimming took 0 bases from V and 0 from J, leaving 10 bases between them. Germline CDR1 reads KGHDR; CDR2 reads SFDVKD. This CDR3 reads CATSDLKEAHQETQYF. CDR3 DNA sequence: TGTGCCACCAGTGATTTGAAGGAGGCTCACCAAGAGACCCAGTACTTC.

V and J are TRBV3-1 and TRBJ1-1; D is ambiguous. Trimming left V 0 bases short and J 1 base short, with 6 bases between. The length of the CDR3 is 14 residues. The V gene's germline CDR1 is LGHDT and CDR2 YNNKEL (reference sequence). The CDR3 sequence is CASSQEGTNTEAFF. The CDR3, as DNA: TGTGCCAGCAGCCAAGAGGGCACGAACACTGAAGCTTTCTTT.

The genes are TRBV20-1 and TRBJ2-7; 8 bases are a match to TRBD1. Per germline, CDR1 DFQATT and CDR2 SNEGSKA (reference sequence). This CDR3 contains 13 residues. V was clipped by 5 bases and J by 0 bases; unmatched bases: 3. The CDR3 bases are TGCAGTGCTCTAGACAGGGGCTCCTACGAGCAGTACTTC. Encoded protein: CSALDRGSYEQYF.

This chain joins TRBV7-8 and TRBJ2-2, with TRBD1 matching over 8 bases. After removal of 5 bases from V and 6 bases from J, the junction contained 5 bases not matched to a gene. Germline loops: CDR1 SGHVS, CDR2 FQNEAQ. The CDR3 has 14 amino acids. CDR3 nucleotides: TGTGCCAGCAGCCCCGGGACAGGCTCCGGGGAGCTGTTTTTT. It specifies CASSPGTGSGELFF. The full variable domain, rest sourced from reference TRBV7-8 and TRBJ2-2, is GAGVSQSPRYKVAKRGQDVALRCDPISGHVSLFWYQQALGQGPEFLTYFQNEAQLDKSGLPSDRFFAERPEGSVSTLKIQRTQQEDSAVYLCASSPGTGSGELFFGEGSRLTVL.

This rearrangement joins TRBV7-2 to TRBJ2-1, with 8 bases fitting TRBD2. The V segment lost 4 bases and the J segment 5 bases; nucleotides outside the gene matches: 7. Germline lookup yields CDR1 SGHTA and CDR2 FQGNSA. The CDR3 covers 15 residues. The CDR3 is CASSSSGRTNNEQFF. CDR3 sequence (DNA): TGTGCCAGCAGCTCAAGCGGGAGAACCAACAATGAGCAGTTCTTC.

CDR3 DNA: TGCGCCAGCAGTGAAGGCGGATCAGAGACCCAGTACTTC. Residues: CASSEGGSETQYF. This chain links TRBV10-1 with TRBJ2-5; no definite D call. Germline V gene data show CDR1 as WNHNN and CDR2 as SYGVQD (reference sequence). The CDR3 runs to 13 residues. Trimming took 3 bases from V and 4 from J, leaving 9 bases between them.

Written as DNA, the CDR3 is TGCGCCAGCAGCCCGGGTTTAGGGACAACAAAAGAGACCCAGTACTTC. It is translated as CASSPGLGTTKETQYF. The chain recombines TRBV5-1 with TRBJ2-5; possibly TRBD1 for D (6 bases). V was shortened by 4 bases and J by 3 bases, with 19 bases between the two germline ends. CDR1 is SGHRS, CDR2 YFSETQ, per germline. The length of the CDR3 is 16 residues. Full variable domain (outside the CDR3, taken from reference TRBV5-1 and TRBJ2-5): KAGVTQTPRYLIKTRGQQVTLSCSPISGHRSVSWYQQTPGQGLQFLFEYFSETQRNKGNFPGRFSGRQFSNSRSEMNVSTLELGDSALYLCASSPGLGTTKETQYFGPGTRLLVL.

The rearrangement uses TRBV7-9 and TRBJ2-3; TRBD2 aligns across 10 bases. The V segment lost 3 bases and the J segment 0 bases; nucleotides outside the gene matches: 3. CDR3 length: 16 amino acids. The germline gives CDR1 SEHNR, CDR2 FQNEAQ (reference sequence). The CDR3 bases are TGTGCCAGCAGCTTGGCGACTAGCGGGAGCACAGATACGCAGTATTTT. Its translation is CASSLATSGSTDTQYF.

The chain couples TRBV7-9 to TRBJ1-1; possible D gene TRBD1, 5 bases. Trimming left V 0 bases short and J 0 bases short, with 5 bases between. Germline V gene data show CDR1 as SEHNR and CDR2 as FQNEAQ (reference sequence). The CDR3 contains 14 residues. Here the CDR3 DNA reads TGTGCCAGCAGCTTAGCAGGGGTGAACACTGAAGCTTTCTTT. This translates into CASSLAGVNTEAFF.

In regard to this clonotype: This may be a read error, as it is one base from a much larger clone. This chain links TRBV6-6 with TRBJ2-6; 7 bases line up with TRBD1. The CDR3 runs 15 residues. CDR1 is MNHNY, CDR2 SVGAGI, per germline (reference sequence). CDR3 amino acids: CAGSSGGSGANVLTF. DNA of the CDR3: TGTGCCGGCAGTTCAGGGGGCTCTGGGGCCAACGTCCTGACTTTC.

The chain carries TRBV12-5 and TRBJ2-5; the D gene is possibly TRBD2 (5 bases). Trimming removed 5 bases at V and 0 bases at J, with 13 bases between. This CDR3 has 15 amino acids. Germline assignment: CDR1 LGHNT and CDR2 FRNRAP. The CDR3 protein is CASGRGLADQETQYF. The DNA for the CDR3 is TGTGCTAGTGGTCGGGGTTTAGCCGACCAAGAGACCCAGTACTTC.

CDR3 amino acids: CASSLDSRTEAFF. CDR3 coding DNA: TGTGCCAGCAGCTTAGACTCCCGCACTGAAGCTTTCTTT. The rearrangement joins TRBV7-9 to TRBJ1-1; no clear D gene. There are 13 residues in the CDR3. Trimming stripped 1 base from V and 4 bases from J, with 7 bases between. CDR1 is SEHNR, CDR2 FQNEAQ, per germline (reference sequence).

The CDR3 DNA is TGTGCCAGCAGCTTAGTAGACAGGGGTAGCTACGAGCAGTACTTC. This translates into CASSLVDRGSYEQYF. This sequence joins TRBV11-2 and TRBJ2-7; 8 nucleotides match TRBD1. After removal of 1 base from V and 3 bases from J, the junction contained 5 bases not matched to a gene. The germline V gene has CDR1 SGHAT and CDR2 FQNNGV. This CDR3 has 15 residues.

The J gene is TRBJ2-5, the V gene TRBV10-3; 13 bases map to TRBD2. CDR3 length equals 15 residues. The junction had 6 bases not matched to a gene; V was cut back by 6 bases and J by 5 bases. CDR1 ENHRY and CDR2 SYGVKD come from the germline V gene. The CDR3 is CAIRGLAGDGETQYF. The CDR3 DNA sequence: TGTGCCATCAGAGGACTAGCGGGAGATGGTGAGACCCAGTACTTC.

V gene TRBV20-1 combines with J gene TRBJ2-5, with D possibly matching TRBD2 (5 bases). V gave up 0 bases and J gave up 4 bases, with 15 bases separating them. Germline CDR1 and CDR2: DFQATT and SNEGSKA (reference sequence). The CDR3 runs to 15 residues. CDR3 residues: CSAREASGEGETQYF. CDR3 DNA sequence: TGCAGTGCTAGAGAGGCAAGCGGAGAGGGAGAGACCCAGTACTTC.

The chain uses TRBV6-4 and TRBJ1-6; possibly TRBD1 for D (5 bases). Germline V gives CDR1 MRHNA, CDR2 SNTAGT. Trimming left V 5 bases short and J 11 bases short, with 13 bases between. The CDR3 extends over 13 amino acids. The CDR3 protein is CASSHGTPAPLHF. The CDR3 DNA reads as TGTGCCAGCAGTCACGGGACTCCAGCACCCCTCCACTTT.

In this sample, this clonotype turned up a few times. The V call is TRBV6-5, the J call TRBJ2-2; D unclear. CDR3 length: 17 residues. CDR1 MNHEY and CDR2 SVGAGI come from the germline V gene. V was shortened by 2 bases and J by 0 bases, with 13 bases between the two germline ends. The CDR3 reads CASSYGMVTSNTGELFF. CDR3 nucleotide sequence: TGTGCCAGCAGTTACGGAATGGTGACATCGAACACCGGGGAGCTGTTTTTT.

This clonotype was found many times. The rearrangement uses TRBV10-3 and TRBJ2-6, with D hard to call. Trimming removed 10 bases from V and 4 bases from J, with 14 bases in between. Germline CDR1 reads ENHRY; CDR2 reads SYGVKD. The CDR3 runs to 14 residues. The CDR3 here is CATRLGSGANVLTF. The CDR3 bases are TGTGCCACCCGGTTGGGGTCCGGGGCCAACGTCCTGACTTTC.